These T cell receptor beta chains were read from a single sample in a study of identical twins' blood T cells. TCRdb reanalysed the 5' RACE reads using MiXCR and keeps one entry per CDR3 protein. The data show 350,000 to 450,000 distinct CDR3 sequences, about 28% seen once. The sample was PBMCs. All receptors come from a woman between 18 and 55 years old in good health. Each CDR3 is given with its conserved first and last residue. Each record gives: V gene, clone size, J gene, D gene, CDR3 DNA, CDR3 protein. D genes are given only for firm matches. Rows give clone size only sometimes, using once, few, many, or a class for an expanded clone.

>TRBV18|.|TRBJ2-7|.
TGTGCCAGCTCACCCCAATGGAACTCCTACGAGCAGTACTTC
CASSPQWNSYEQYF
>TRBV18|few|TRBJ1-6|.
TGTGCCAGCTCACCGGGACCAGTCCGATCACCCCTCCACTTT
CASSPGPVRSPLHF
>TRBV11-2|many|TRBJ1-1|TRBD1
TGTGCCAGCAGCTCGGGACAGATGGGTGAAGCTTTCTTT
CASSSGQMGEAFF
>TRBV5-1|.|TRBJ1-2|TRBD1
TGCGCCAGCAGCTTTAGTGGGACAGCCAGTTACGGCTACACCTTC
CASSFSGTASYGYTF
>TRBV11-2|few|TRBJ1-1|TRBD1
TGTGCCAGCAGGAAGCGGACAGGGTCGGAGAACACTGAAGCTTTCTTT
CASRKRTGSENTEAFF
>TRBV20-1|few|TRBJ2-1|TRBD2
TGCAGTGCTAGAGATACGGGGAGGGCGGTTAATGAGCAGTTCTTC
CSARDTGRAVNEQFF
>TRBV20-1|.|TRBJ1-2|.
TGCAGTGCTAGGTCCGGGGGGGCGCAAGTAGGTGGCTACACCTTC
CSARSGGAQVGGYTF
>TRBV27|.|TRBJ1-5|.
TGTGCCAGCAGTTCCTACAGGGTAGACCAGCCCCAGCATTTT
CASSSYRVDQPQHF
>TRBV29-1|many|TRBJ1-1|.
TGCAGCGTAGCCCGGAACACTGAAGCTTTCTTT
CSVARNTEAFF
>TRBV29-1|.|TRBJ2-7|.
TGCAGCGCTTATGGGGGGAGCTCCTACGAGCAGTACTTC
CSAYGGSSYEQYF
>TRBV20-1|few|TRBJ1-2|.
TGCAGTGCTAGAGAAGCCGGGAGGGAAGGCTACACCTTC
CSAREAGREGYTF
>TRBV5-4|.|TRBJ2-7|TRBD2
TGTGCCAGCAGCACCCAGACTAGCGGTTCCTACGAGCAGTACTTC
CASSTQTSGSYEQYF
>TRBV6-5|.|TRBJ1-1|.
TGTGTCAGCAGTGGACGGGTAGTCAGCACTGAAGCTTTCTTT
CVSSGRVVSTEAFF
>TRBV19|.|TRBJ1-6|.
TGTGCCAGTGGCCCGGCGGAACAGATCTCCTATTCACCCCTCCACTTT
CASGPAEQISYSPLHF